Each of the 21 T cell receptor beta chains below was sequenced from the same sample in a study of shared clonotypes between healthy human individuals. In the naive CD8 group, cells lacked CD45RO and were positively selected for CCR7, so terminally differentiated effector memory CD45RA+ cells were left out. The table came from immunoSEQ multiplex PCR; TCRdb's copy has only in-frame clones and leaves some out. Found here are about 2 million clones, less than 95% of them singletons; the top ten hold about 1.1%. Material: naive CD8+ T cells sorted from blood. Receptors originate from a young man in good health.

V is TRBV5-6 and J is TRBJ1-1, with TRBD1 as a possible D gene (5 bases). The CDR3 is 16 residues long. Trimming stripped 2 bases from V and 1 base from J, with 15 bases between. Per the germline V gene, CDR1 is SGHDT and CDR2 is YYEEEE. The CDR3 sequence: CASSLGGEGSNTEAFF. CDR3 in DNA: TGTGCCAGCAGCTTAGGAGGGGAGGGGTCGAACACTGAAGCTTTCTTT.

The genes are TRBV10-3 and TRBJ2-7; tentatively, D is TRBD1 (5 bases). The CDR3 has 13 amino acids. Germline values: CDR1 ENHRY, CDR2 SYGVKD. Between the trimmed V and J ends, which lost 6 bases and 2 bases, there was a span of 11 bases. CDR3 in DNA: TGTGCCATCAGGGGGCCTGAAACCTACGAGCAGTACTTC. Its protein product is CAIRGPETYEQYF.

The V call is TRBV5-4, the J call TRBJ1-6, with D unclear. There are 16 residues in the CDR3. V lost 1 base and J lost 8, with 16 bases in between. Germline V gene data show CDR1 as SGHNT and CDR2 as YYREEE (reference sequence). The CDR3 spells CASSLNVVGVDSPLHF. The DNA of the CDR3 is TGTGCCAGCAGCTTGAATGTGGTAGGAGTTGATTCACCCCTCCACTTT. Full variable domain (missing parts from reference TRBV5-4 and TRBJ1-6): ETGVTQSPTHLIKTRGQQVTLRCSSQSGHNTVSWYQQALGQGPQFIFQYYREEENGRGNFPPRFSGLQFPNYSSELNVNALELDDSALYLCASSLNVVGVDSPLHFGNGTRLTVT.

Note on this clone: This sample includes further DNA sequences coding for the same CDR3. The chain links TRBV7-9 to TRBJ2-7; no definite D call. Trimming stripped 3 bases from V and 0 bases from J, with 6 bases between. The CDR3 spans 13 residues. Germline V gives CDR1 SEHNR, CDR2 FQNEAQ (reference sequence). The CDR3 nucleotides read TGTGCCAGCAGCTTTTCCGCCTCCTACGAGCAGTACTTC. Translating gives CASSFSASYEQYF.

V gene TRBV7-9 combines with J gene TRBJ2-3; D call uncertain. Germline V gene data show CDR1 as SEHNR and CDR2 as FQNEAQ (reference sequence). The germline V and J ends were trimmed by 1 base and 6 bases, with 14 bases remaining between them. This CDR3 contains 15 residues. The CDR3 loop is CASSLGSLITDTQYF. Written as DNA, the CDR3 is TGTGCCAGCAGCTTAGGTAGTTTAATTACGGATACGCAGTATTTT.

V usage is TRBV10-1 and J usage is TRBJ2-7; 8 bases agree with TRBD2. The CDR3 runs to 14 residues. The V segment lost 8 bases and the J segment 0 bases; nucleotides outside the gene matches: 6. The germline CDR1 and CDR2 sequences are WNHNN and SYGVQD (reference sequence). The CDR3 DNA follows: TGCGCCAGCCTTAGCGGGGCTCACTCCTACGAGCAGTACTTC. Amino acid sequence: CASLSGAHSYEQYF.

CDR3 protein: CASSGGDSYNEQFF. The CDR3 DNA sequence: TGTGCCAGCAGCGGCGGGGACTCCTACAATGAGCAGTTCTTC. The chain uses TRBV9 and TRBJ2-1, with a possible D match to TRBD2 (6 bases). Germline V gene data show CDR1 as SGDLS and CDR2 as YYNGEE. This CDR3 spans 14 amino acids. With 3 bases removed from V and 0 bases from J, the gap between germline ends came to 7 bases.

The chain links TRBV6-5 to TRBJ1-1, with D unclear. The CDR3 length is 14 residues. Looked up from germline, CDR1 is MNHEY and CDR2 is SVGAGI. Trimming shortened V by 0 bases and J by 0 bases, and 5 bases separated the two germline ends. The CDR3 sequence: CASSYSYLNTEAFF. The CDR3 DNA is TGTGCCAGCAGTTACTCGTACCTGAACACTGAAGCTTTCTTT.

The rearrangement links TRBV5-1 to TRBJ2-6; 10 bases match TRBD1. Germline values: CDR1 SGHRS, CDR2 YFSETQ. With 6 bases clipped from V and 3 bases from J, the junction kept 12 bases outside the gene matches. The length of the CDR3 is 18 residues. CDR3 in DNA: TGCGCCAGCACCGAGGACCCGACAGGGGGCTATGGGGCCAACGTCCTGACTTTC. Translated: CASTEDPTGGYGANVLTF.

Comment on this clone: The same CDR3 also results from other DNA sequences found in this sample. This rearrangement joins TRBV19 to TRBJ2-2; a possible D gene is TRBD2 (5 bases). There are 14 residues in the CDR3. Germline lookup yields CDR1 LNHDA and CDR2 SQIVND (reference sequence). V was cut by 3 bases and J by 1 base, with 6 bases left in between. The CDR3 DNA reads as TGTGCCAGTAGTATCAGCGGGAACACCGGGGAGCTGTTTTTT. Its translation: CASSISGNTGELFF.

The chain employs TRBV28 and TRBJ2-3, with D unresolved. The CDR3 has 13 residues. The ends were cut back, 6 bases at V and 5 bases at J, with 12 bases in the middle. Germline assignment: CDR1 MDHEN and CDR2 SYDVKM. In DNA, the CDR3 is TGTGCCAGCAGGAGCCGGGTCGAAGATACGCAGTATTTT. This translates into CASRSRVEDTQYF.

This chain joins TRBV7-8 and TRBJ2-7; D gene ambiguous. CDR3 length: 13 residues. Germline CDR1 reads SGHVS; CDR2 reads FQNEAQ. V gave up 5 bases and J gave up 2 bases, with 10 bases separating them. This chain's CDR3 is CASSNGLAYEQYF. The CDR3 nucleotides read TGTGCCAGCAGCAATGGGCTTGCCTACGAGCAGTACTTC.

The CDR3 bases are TGTGCCAGCAGTGTCGGACTAGTGAGTTACGAGCAGTACTTC. Its protein is CASSVGLVSYEQYF. The rearrangement uses TRBV6-6 and TRBJ2-7; TRBD2 matches 7 bases. Germline CDR1 is MNHNY and CDR2 is SVGAGI (reference sequence). CDR3 length: 14 amino acids. J gave up 4 bases and V 5 bases, and 8 bases lay outside the gene matches.

The chain links TRBV6-5 to TRBJ1-2; D gene unclear. The CDR3 consists of 13 residues. CDR1 and CDR2 from the germline V gene are MNHEY and SVGAGI. V dropped 2 bases and J dropped 6 bases, with 10 bases sitting between them. The DNA for the CDR3 is TGTGCCAGCAGTTACCGTTCCGGGGATGGCTACACCTTC. It is translated as CASSYRSGDGYTF.

The chain uses TRBV7-8 and TRBJ2-5; 7 bases are shared with TRBD2. The length of the CDR3 is 17 residues. V dropped 0 bases and J dropped 2; count of bases not matched to a gene: 9. The V gene's germline CDR1 is SGHVS and CDR2 FQNEAQ. Written as DNA, the CDR3 is TGTGCCAGCAGCTTAGCGCTGTCGGGGACTATACAAGAGACCCAGTACTTC. Residues: CASSLALSGTIQETQYF.

This chain links TRBV4-1 with TRBJ2-3; 7 bases align to TRBD1. Germline CDR1 is MGHRA and CDR2 is YSYEKL. Unmatched junction bases numbered 5, after V lost 1 base and J lost 1 base. This CDR3 has 16 residues. The CDR3 bases are TGCGCCAGCAGCCAAGTACTAGACAGGGGCACAGATACGCAGTATTTT. Residues: CASSQVLDRGTDTQYF.

Here the CDR3 DNA reads TGTGCCAGCAGTGCGACCTCCGGGACAGGGAGATTCAATAGCAATCAGCCCCAGCATTTT. It specifies CASSATSGTGRFNSNQPQHF. J is TRBJ1-5 and V is TRBV6-1; 9 bases map to TRBD1. Trimming cost V 4 bases and J 0 bases; bases outside gene matches: 16. Germline CDR1 and CDR2: MNHNS and SASEGT. The CDR3 totals 20 residues.

The chain employs TRBV25-1 and TRBJ2-7; weak D call: TRBD2 (6 bases). The CDR3 covers 13 residues. V gave up 4 bases and J gave up 6 bases, with 13 bases separating them. Germline values: CDR1 MGHDK, CDR2 SYGVNS. CDR3 nucleotide sequence: TGTGCCAGCAGTGGGACTATCTCTTTCGAGCAGTACTTC. It translates to CASSGTISFEQYF.

DNA of the CDR3: TGTGCCACCGGGGAGGGTTATGGCTACACCTTC. Translating it yields CATGEGYGYTF. This chain joins TRBV6-5 and TRBJ1-2; D uncertain. Germline CDR1 MNHEY, CDR2 SVGAGI. V shed 10 bases and J shed 5 bases, with 11 bases lying between them. This CDR3 comprises 11 residues.

CDR3 sequence reads: CASSFWGEYPDTQYF. The CDR3, as DNA: TGTGCCAGCAGCTTCTGGGGGGAGTACCCAGATACGCAGTATTTT. The chain couples TRBV7-9 to TRBJ2-3, with D possibly matching TRBD2 (6 bases). Per the germline V gene, CDR1 is SEHNR and CDR2 is FQNEAQ (reference sequence). The V gene lost 3 bases and the J gene lost 4 bases, with 14 bases spanning the gap. This CDR3 has 15 amino acids.

The V call is TRBV4-1, the J call TRBJ1-6; possibly TRBD1 for D (5 bases). The CDR3 is 15 residues long. CDR1 and CDR2 from the germline V gene are MGHRA and YSYEKL. V was clipped by 3 bases and J by 9 bases, with 15 bases between them. The CDR3 loop is CASSHPWGDRSPLHF. CDR3 nucleotides: TGCGCCAGCAGCCACCCCTGGGGCGACCGTTCACCCCTCCACTTT.